This entry lists 20 T cell receptor beta chains sequenced from one sample in a study of PD-L1 blockade in urothelial cancer. Time point in this sample: pretreatment peripheral blood. The table came from immunoSEQ multiplex PCR; TCRdb's copy has only in-frame clones and leaves some out. The sample lists tens of thousands of clones, approximately 86% seen once, with around 14% in the top ten. The sample in question was PBMCs, obtained around atezolizumab (anti-PD-L1) treatment. These receptors were obtained from a man between 60 and 70 years old with urothelial cancer.

On this clone: One junction end does not reproduce the germline sequence, and a read error may be involved. The chain employs TRBV5-1 and TRBJ2-2; D not certain. The CDR3 has 14 amino acids. Germline CDR1 and CDR2: SGHRS and YFSETQ. The CDR3 region has the DNA TGCGCCAGCAGCTTGGGGCCGCACACAGGGGAGCTGTTTTTT. This sequence encodes CASSLGPHTGELFF.

The chain joins TRBV6-1 to TRBJ1-5; TRBD1 is a possible D gene (5 bases). V was clipped by 3 bases and J by 5 bases, with 17 bases between them. The CDR3 has 16 residues. Germline V lookup: CDR1 MNHNS, CDR2 SASEGT. DNA of the CDR3: TGTGCCAGCAGTGAGTCGGCAGGGAGGGTCGATCAGCCCCAGCATTTT. This gives the protein CASSESAGRVDQPQHF.

The chain uses TRBV4-3 and TRBJ2-3; D is unclear. Trimming stripped 1 base from V and 0 bases from J, with 11 bases between. Germline CDR1 reads LGHNA; CDR2 reads YSLEER. The CDR3 runs 16 residues. The chain's CDR3 is CASSQGQATSTDTQYF. CDR3 coding DNA: TGCGCCAGCAGCCAAGGGCAGGCTACTAGCACAGATACGCAGTATTTT.

V usage is TRBV7-3 and J usage is TRBJ2-5; D not resolved. The CDR3 covers 13 residues. CDR1 is SGHTA and CDR2 is FQGTGA in the germline V gene. Between the trimmed V and J ends, which lost 5 bases and 1 base, there was a span of 8 bases. The CDR3 DNA follows: TGTGCCAGCAGCATCAGGCCCCAAGAGACCCAGTACTTC. Translating gives CASSIRPQETQYF.

This clone was recorded only once. The CDR3 DNA is TGTGCCAGCAACTCGGGGTACCGACCCTACGAGCAGTACTTC. Encoded protein: CASNSGYRPYEQYF. V usage is TRBV6-5 and J usage is TRBJ2-5; possibly TRBD2 for D (5 bases). The J call is uncertain, as TRBJ2-7 better fits the DNA end. Germline CDR1 and CDR2: MNHEY and SVGAGI. This CDR3 contains 14 residues.

This chain joins TRBV4-3 and TRBJ1-4; D remains unclear. V shed 3 bases and J shed 0 bases, with 11 bases lying between them. CDR1 LGHNA and CDR2 YSLEER come from the germline V gene. The length of the CDR3 is 16 residues. DNA for the CDR3: TGCGCCAGCAGCCAGGCCGGGTCCTCAACTAATGAAAAACTGTTTTTT. It encodes CASSQAGSSTNEKLFF.

The chain combines TRBV5-1 with TRBJ2-2; TRBD2 matches at 12 bases. The CDR3 loop spans 17 amino acids. Germline lookup yields CDR1 SGHRS and CDR2 YFSETQ. The V and J ends lost 4 bases and 7 bases, in that order; junction bases with no gene match: 11. CDR3 sequence reads: CASSRTSGASRSGELFF. As DNA, the CDR3 is TGCGCCAGCAGCCGGACTAGCGGGGCCTCGAGGAGCGGGGAGCTGTTTTTT.

The chain combines TRBV19 with TRBJ2-1, with D possibly matching TRBD2 (5 bases). Germline lookup yields CDR1 LNHDA and CDR2 SQIVND (reference sequence). The CDR3 is 14 residues long. V lost 3 bases and J 0 bases, leaving 6 bases between the germline ends. The CDR3 spells CASSIGLSYNEQFF. The CDR3 DNA is TGTGCCAGTAGTATCGGACTCTCCTACAATGAGCAGTTCTTC.

The chain uses TRBV19 and TRBJ2-3; 7 bases are a match to TRBD1. The CDR3 spans 14 residues. Germline V CDR1 and CDR2: LNHDA, SQIVND (reference sequence). V shed 7 bases, J shed 3 bases, and the junction held 7 bases outside the gene matches. The CDR3: CASKRGPMTDTQYF. For the CDR3, the DNA is TGTGCCAGTAAGAGGGGGCCCATGACAGATACGCAGTATTTT.

The J gene is TRBJ2-7, the V gene TRBV11-2; D possibly corresponds to TRBD1 (6 bases). CDR3 length: 15 residues. The V gene lost 2 bases and the J gene lost 6 bases, with 17 bases spanning the gap. The germline gives CDR1 SGHAT, CDR2 FQNNGV. The CDR3: CASSLHQGSLGEQYF. Here the CDR3 DNA reads TGTGCCAGCAGCTTACATCAGGGGTCCCTAGGCGAGCAGTACTTC.

The sample holds a few counts of this clone. The gene calls are TRBV5-6 and TRBJ1-1; D uncertain. The germline CDR1 and CDR2 sequences are SGHDT and YYEEEE. The CDR3 is made up of 12 amino acids. The germline V and J ends were trimmed by 2 bases and 11 bases, with 13 bases remaining between them. As DNA, the CDR3 is TGTGCCAGCAGCTTTTGGGAGGCGAGGGCTTTCTTT. Translated: CASSFWEARAFF.

This clone was counted a few times. The chain is built from TRBV29-1 and TRBJ1-2, with D possibly being TRBD1 (5 bases). Germline CDR1 reads SQVTM; CDR2 reads ANQGSEA. Trimming removed 4 bases from V and 1 base from J, with 10 bases in between. The CDR3 has 13 amino acids. The CDR3 protein is CSVGDSVNYGYTF. In DNA form, the CDR3 reads TGCAGCGTTGGCGACAGCGTTAACTATGGCTACACCTTC.

The gene calls are TRBV19 and TRBJ2-1; a possible D gene is TRBD2 (7 bases). V lost 5 bases, J lost 0 bases, and 17 bases lay in between. From germline, CDR1 is LNHDA and CDR2 SQIVND (reference sequence). This CDR3 comprises 17 residues. The chain's CDR3 is CASSRAGAVSSYNEQFF. CDR3 sequence (DNA): TGTGCCAGTAGTCGCGCGGGGGCCGTCAGCTCCTACAATGAGCAGTTCTTC.

This clone has only one observation. The gene calls are TRBV2 and TRBJ2-5; D ambiguous. V gave up 4 bases and J gave up 1 base, with 7 bases separating them. The germline V gene has CDR1 SNHLY and CDR2 FYNNEI. CDR3 length equals 13 residues. The CDR3 nucleotides are TGTGCCAGCAGTGCGGTGTCCCAAGAGACCCAGTACTTC. This translates into CASSAVSQETQYF. Full variable domain (rest looked up from reference TRBV2 and TRBJ2-5): EPEVTQTPSHQVTQMGQEVILRCVPISNHLYFYWYRQILGQKVEFLVSFYNNEISEKSEIFDDQFSVERPDGSNFTLKIRSTKLEDSAMYFCASSAVSQETQYFGPGTRLLVL.

The chain has TRBV27 and TRBJ2-5; D might be TRBD1 (6 bases). The CDR3 length is 13 residues. V gave up 6 bases and J gave up 4 bases, with 12 bases separating them. CDR1 and CDR2 (germline): MNHEY, SMNVEV (reference sequence). In DNA form, the CDR3 reads TGTGCCAGCAGATTGTTAGGGGGAGAGACCCAGTACTTC. It is translated as CASRLLGGETQYF.

The chain links TRBV7-8 to TRBJ2-5; 14 bases are shared with TRBD2. The CDR3 totals 15 residues. The V gene's germline CDR1 is SGHVS and CDR2 FQNEAQ. V was clipped by 1 base and J by 7 bases; unmatched bases: 2. As DNA, the CDR3 is TGTGCCAGCAGCTTAGGACTAGCGGGGGGGACGACCCAGTACTTC. The encoded protein is CASSLGLAGGTTQYF.

V usage is TRBV28 and J usage is TRBJ1-2, with 7 bases identical to TRBD1. The germline V gene encodes CDR1 MDHEN and CDR2 SYDVKM. V shed 5 bases, J shed 6 bases, and the junction held 18 bases outside the gene matches. This CDR3 comprises 17 residues. In DNA, the CDR3 is TGTGCCAGCAGTCCGACGGGACAGCAATTCGTCCTAGATGGCTACACCTTC. Encoded protein: CASSPTGQQFVLDGYTF.

The chain recombines TRBV10-1 with TRBJ2-5, with 8 bases matching TRBD2. V dropped 6 bases and J dropped 7; count of bases not matched to a gene: 13. This CDR3 has 15 amino acids. The germline gives CDR1 WNHNN, CDR2 SYGVQD (reference sequence). The DNA for the CDR3 is TGCGCCAGCAGCCGGGGGGGCAGGGGAGCGTGGACCCAGTACTTC. Encoded protein: CASSRGGRGAWTQYF.

This sequence joins TRBV9 and TRBJ2-1, with a tentative D call TRBD2 (5 bases). Germline lookup yields CDR1 SGDLS and CDR2 YYNGEE. V was pared by 3 bases and J by 9 bases, with 13 bases between. The CDR3 is 13 residues long. The DNA for the CDR3 is TGTGCCAGCAGCGCTGGACGGGCGGGTGAGCAGTTCTTC. Its protein product is CASSAGRAGEQFF. Full variable domain (missing parts from reference TRBV9 and TRBJ2-1): DSGVTQTPKHLITATGQRVTLRCSPRSGDLSVYWYQQSLDQGLQFLIQYYNGEERAKGNILERFSAQQFPDLHSELNLSSLELGDSALYFCASSAGRAGEQFFGPGTRLTVL.

The rearrangement links TRBV9 to TRBJ2-1, with TRBD2 matching over 11 bases. The CDR3 contains 15 residues. Germline lookup yields CDR1 SGDLS and CDR2 YYNGEE. Trimming cost V 3 bases and J 3 bases; bases outside gene matches: 2. DNA of the CDR3: TGTGCCAGCAGCGGGGGACTAGCGGTCTACAATGAGCAGTTCTTC. Protein product: CASSGGLAVYNEQFF.